These T cell receptor beta chains were read from a single sample in a study of human T cells and chemical hapten exposure. TCRdb itself ran the RACE reads through MiXCR, one entry per CDR3 protein. The sample includes some 360,000 distinct CDR3 sequences, roughly 4.6% of them seen just once. Sequenced here: whole blood, sampled in connection with sensitization to the hapten diphenylcyclopropenone (DPC). All receptors come from a woman aged 45 to 65 with alopecia areata. Some clones in this sample may be carry-over from other donors' samples. Both conserved end residues are trimmed from each CDR3.

J gene: TRBJ2-3; CDR3 length: 11; V gene: TRBV7-7; CDR3 protein: ASSTDMADTQY
J gene: TRBJ2-7; CDR3 length: 11; V gene: TRBV12-3/TRBV12-4; CDR3 protein: ASGRQGFDEQY
J gene: TRBJ2-3; CDR3 length: 12; V gene: TRBV20-1; CDR3 protein: SARDRSSTDTQY
J gene: TRBJ2-1; CDR3 length: 15; V gene: TRBV28; CDR3 protein: ASSLGQDTPRRQGQF
J gene: TRBJ2-3; CDR3 length: 11; V gene: TRBV15; CDR3 protein: ATSSEGTDTQY
J gene: TRBJ1-6; CDR3 length: 13; V gene: TRBV11-2; CDR3 protein: ASSLSGYPNSPLH
J gene: TRBJ1-4; CDR3 length: 11; V gene: TRBV12-5; CDR3 protein: ASGHTFNEKLF
J gene: TRBJ1-4; CDR3 length: 12; V gene: TRBV2; CDR3 protein: ASTFGGANEKLF
J gene: TRBJ1-1; CDR3 length: 11; V gene: TRBV20-1; CDR3 protein: SAIPGGNTEAF
J gene: TRBJ1-6; CDR3 length: 14; V gene: TRBV28; CDR3 protein: ASSPKVGTYHSPLH
J gene: TRBJ2-5; CDR3 length: 12; V gene: TRBV7-9; CDR3 protein: ASSLGAQQETQY
J gene: TRBJ2-6; CDR3 length: 14; V gene: TRBV24-1; CDR3 protein: ATSDRKGSGANVLT
J gene: TRBJ2-7; CDR3 length: 11; V gene: TRBV28; CDR3 protein: ASSGQPTYEQY
J gene: TRBJ1-1; CDR3 length: 11; V gene: TRBV15; CDR3 protein: ATSRTSSTEAF
J gene: TRBJ2-1; CDR3 length: 12; V gene: TRBV30; CDR3 protein: ACPRGEGYNEQF
J gene: TRBJ2-7; CDR3 length: 13; V gene: TRBV4-3; CDR3 protein: ASSQDTASPYEQY
J gene: TRBJ2-1; CDR3 length: 13; V gene: TRBV27; CDR3 protein: ASRALVSSYNEQF
J gene: TRBJ2-3; CDR3 length: 10; V gene: TRBV9; CDR3 protein: ASSAGQFPQY
J gene: TRBJ2-1; CDR3 length: 16; V gene: TRBV7-2; CDR3 protein: ASSLSSGGWSSYNEQF
J gene: TRBJ1-4; CDR3 length: 11; V gene: TRBV10-3; CDR3 protein: AIQSAGNEKLF